The subject of this entry is one T cell receptor (beta chain). The record originates from a study of blood T cell repertoires in COVID-19. Background on the study: From T cells, B-cell-depleted T cells, or PBMCs came the material, which was cDNA or gDNA.

Sequencing used immunoSEQ multiplex PCR; TCRdb keeps in-frame clones, though not all of them. The table lists over 250,000 clones, roughly nine tenths of them singletons. V trimming: 0 bases; J trimming: 7 bases; junction bases outside the gene matches: 7. The CDR3 runs 15 residues. CDR1 is MGHRA and CDR2 is YSYEKL in the germline V gene. The source is a woman aged 45-59 years who had recovered from COVID-19. The V gene is TRBV4-1, the J gene TRBJ1-1, with 8 bases matching TRBD1. Sequenced input: PBMCs or T cells enriched from blood (not recorded which). The CDR3: CASSQEAGGLIEAFF. The CDR3 DNA reads as TGCGCCAGCAGCCAAGAGGCAGGGGGCTTGATTGAAGCTTTCTTT.